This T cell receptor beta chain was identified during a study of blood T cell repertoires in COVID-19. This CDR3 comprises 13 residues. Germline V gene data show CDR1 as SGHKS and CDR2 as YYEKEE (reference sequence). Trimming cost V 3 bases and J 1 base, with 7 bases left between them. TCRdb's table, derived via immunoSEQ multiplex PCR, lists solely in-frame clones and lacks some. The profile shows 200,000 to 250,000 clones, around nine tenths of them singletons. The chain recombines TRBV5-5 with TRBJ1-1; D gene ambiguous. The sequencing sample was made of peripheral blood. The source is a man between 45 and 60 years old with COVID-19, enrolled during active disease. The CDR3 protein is CASSSTRNTEAFF. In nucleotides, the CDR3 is TGTGCCAGCAGCTCAACAAGGAACACTGAAGCTTTCTTT.